The T cell receptor (beta chain) under discussion was sequenced for a study of OX40 agonist ivuxolimab in advanced cancers. Study-level background: Patients were dosed intravenously with ivuxolimab at 0.01 to 10 mg/kg every 2 weeks. Study observations and caveats: CD8+ T cells averaged more expanded clones than CD4+. Clones of CD4+ and CD8+ blood T cells grew by week 6 at doses of 0.1 to 3.0 mg/kg. The antigen specificity of the peripheral T cells (those that were expanded) was not determined.

The table came from immunoSEQ multiplex PCR; TCRdb's copy has only in-frame clones and leaves some out. The sample lists tens of thousands of clones; roughly 84% were seen once. Details on this clone: Antigen: not known.

V lost 4 bases and J 7 bases, leaving 8 bases between the germline ends. The CDR3 loop spans 11 amino acids. In germline, CDR1 is MNHNS, CDR2 SASEGT. The source was CD4+ or CD8+ T cells sorted from blood, collected in a trial of the OX40 agonist ivuxolimab. The receptor was isolated from an adult with an advanced solid tumor such as melanoma, head and neck, liver or kidney cancer. The rearrangement joins TRBV6-1 to TRBJ2-7, with D unresolved. The CDR3 DNA sequence: TGTGCCAGCAGTGCAATATTTGAGCAGTACTTC. Translation: CASSAIFEQYF.